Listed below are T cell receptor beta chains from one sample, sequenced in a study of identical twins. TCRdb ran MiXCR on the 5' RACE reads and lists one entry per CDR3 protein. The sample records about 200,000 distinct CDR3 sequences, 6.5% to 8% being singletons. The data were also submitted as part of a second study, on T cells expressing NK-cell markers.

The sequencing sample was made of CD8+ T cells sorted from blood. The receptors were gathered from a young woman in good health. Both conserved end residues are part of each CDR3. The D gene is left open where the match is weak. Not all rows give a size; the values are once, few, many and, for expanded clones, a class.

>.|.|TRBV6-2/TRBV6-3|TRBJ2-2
CASSYQDNTGELFF
TGTGCCAGCAGTTACCAGGACAACACCGGGGAGCTGTTTTTT
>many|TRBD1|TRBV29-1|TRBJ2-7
CSVEGTDRVGEQYF
TGCAGCGTTGAAGGTACGGACAGGGTAGGAGAGCAGTACTTC
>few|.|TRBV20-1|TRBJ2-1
CSATSARRGNEQFF
TGCAGTGCTACATCGGCTAGACGGGGGAATGAGCAGTTCTTC
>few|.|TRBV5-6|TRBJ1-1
CASSPITTHKGRADGTEAFF
TGTGCCAGCAGCCCGATTACCACCCATAAGGGCAGGGCTGACGGCACTGAAGCTTTCTTT
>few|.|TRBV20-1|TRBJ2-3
CSAVWGPGTDTQYF
TGCAGTGCCGTGTGGGGCCCGGGAACAGATACGCAGTATTTT
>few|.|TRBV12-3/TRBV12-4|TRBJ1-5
CASSFSPGSQPQHF
TGTGCCAGCAGTTTCTCGCCGGGCTCGCAGCCCCAGCATTTT
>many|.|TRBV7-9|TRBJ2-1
CASSFVGLGEGDEQFF
TGTGCCAGCAGCTTTGTGGGGCTAGGTGAGGGCGATGAGCAGTTCTTC
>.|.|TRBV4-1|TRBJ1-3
CASSQEQRGANTIYF
TGCGCCAGCAGCCAAGAACAGCGCGGCGCGAACACCATATATTTT
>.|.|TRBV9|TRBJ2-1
CASSEGGGGEQFF
TGTGCCAGCAGCGAGGGTGGAGGGGGTGAGCAGTTCTTC
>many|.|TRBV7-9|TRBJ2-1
CASSPGYNEQFF
TGTGCCAGCAGCCCAGGGTACAATGAGCAGTTCTTC
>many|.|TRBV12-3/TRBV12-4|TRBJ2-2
CASSPSTGELFF
TGTGCCAGCAGCCCCTCCACCGGGGAGCTGTTTTTT
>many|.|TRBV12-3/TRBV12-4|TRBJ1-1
CASSLGGSSTEAFF
TGTGCCAGCAGTTTGGGGGGTAGTAGCACTGAAGCTTTCTTT
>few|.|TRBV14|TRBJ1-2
CASSQVSLGYGYTF
TGTGCCAGCAGCCAAGTTAGCCTTGGCTATGGCTACACCTTC
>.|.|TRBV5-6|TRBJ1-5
CAMGLGSPNQPQHF
TGTGCCATGGGCTTGGGGAGCCCCAATCAGCCCCAGCATTTT
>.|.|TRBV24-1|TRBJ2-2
CATSDPRRNTGELFF
TGTGCCACCAGTGATCCTCGGCGGAACACCGGGGAGCTGTTTTTT